This passage covers 10 T cell receptor beta chains from one sample sequenced in a study of blood T cells in healthy people across ages. Primed by a sample-barcoded 5' primer and a J-beta primer mix, a second PCR proceeded for 7 to 11 cycles. TCRdb reprocessed the 5' RACE reads via MiXCR and lists one record per CDR3 protein. This table has 600,000 to 650,000 distinct CDR3 sequences, roughly 50% appearing once. Sequencing input: blood. The origin of the receptors is a man in his 60s in good health.

The chain recombines TRBV5-1 with TRBJ2-1; D unclear. CDR1 is SGHRS, CDR2 YFSETQ, per germline. This CDR3 is built from 15 residues. V lost 0 bases to trimming and J lost 7 bases, with 14 bases between them. The CDR3 loop reads CASSLALSASNEQFF. The DNA of the CDR3 is TGCGCCAGCAGCTTGGCCCTCTCTGCTTCGAATGAGCAGTTCTTC.

The chain has TRBV28 and TRBJ1-5; no definite D call. From germline, CDR1 is MDHEN and CDR2 SYDVKM. The CDR3 length is 14 residues. V was cut by 3 bases and J by 3 bases, with 9 bases left in between. Here the CDR3 DNA reads TGTGCCAGCAGTTTGTTGGGTTACAATCAGCCCCAGCATTTT. Its protein is CASSLLGYNQPQHF.

The chain joins TRBV6-1 to TRBJ2-4; 7 bases map to TRBD1. Near its end, the DNA agrees better with TRBJ2-7, so the J call may be wrong. The CDR3 covers 16 residues. Looked up from germline, CDR1 is MNHNS and CDR2 is SASEGT. CDR3 amino acids: CASSEAVGGHWYEQYF. CDR3 in DNA: TGTGCCAGCAGTGAAGCGGTAGGGGGCCACTGGTACGAGCAGTACTTC.

For this clonotype: This may come from a read error, since a much larger clone is one base off. The chain employs TRBV20-1 and TRBJ2-1; possibly TRBD2 for D (5 bases). The CDR3 runs to 14 residues. Germline CDR1 reads DFQATT; CDR2 reads SNEGSKA (reference sequence). The CDR3 nucleotides are TGCAGCGCTAGGCGGGCAGGATCCCACAATGAGCAGTTCTTC. Translated, it gives CSARRAGSHNEQFF.

The V and J genes are TRBV7-2 and TRBJ2-7; D might be TRBD1 or TRBD2, each matching 6 bases. Germline V CDR1 and CDR2: SGHTA, FQGNSA. This CDR3 has 16 amino acids. Between the trimmed V and J ends, which lost 5 bases and 1 base, there was a span of 18 bases. Here the CDR3 DNA reads TGTGCCAGCAGCCGGGTGGGGGGACACCTATCCTACGAGCAGTACTTC. This encodes CASSRVGGHLSYEQYF.

This clonotype was counted at least ten times. The gene calls are TRBV28 and TRBJ1-5; D may be TRBD1 (5 bases). The germline CDR1 and CDR2 sequences are MDHEN and SYDVKM. Trimming shortened V by 8 bases and J by 4 bases, and 15 bases separated the two germline ends. The CDR3 is made up of 14 amino acids. DNA for the CDR3: TGTGCCAGCTCAGCGGGGACGGTAAATCAGCCCCAGCATTTT. Translating gives CASSAGTVNQPQHF.

This clonotype showed up just a few times. As DNA, the CDR3 is TGTGCCAGCAGCCAAGGGACAGGGAATCAGCCCCAGCATTTT. Its translation: CASSQGTGNQPQHF. V is TRBV3-1 and J is TRBJ1-5; TRBD1 agrees at 8 bases. Germline trimming cut 1 base from V and 4 bases from J; bases unmatched to any gene: 0. Per the germline V gene, CDR1 is LGHDT and CDR2 is YNNKEL (reference sequence). CDR3 length: 14 amino acids.

The chain couples TRBV4-2 to TRBJ1-1; maybe TRBD1 (6 bases). CDR1 is LGHNA, CDR2 YNFKEQ, per germline. This CDR3 is 19 amino acids long. Trimming removed 6 bases at V and 3 bases at J, with 29 bases between. In DNA form, the CDR3 reads TGTGCCAGCAGGCAGAATAGCCACAGGGTTCAAAGCACGGACACTGAAGCTTTCTTT. The encoded protein is CASRQNSHRVQSTDTEAFF.

This clonotype turned up a few times. J is TRBJ2-7 and V is TRBV6-6, with 7 bases matching TRBD2. The CDR3 is made up of 14 amino acids. CDR1 is MNHNY and CDR2 is SVGAGI in the germline V gene (reference sequence). J was trimmed by 4 bases and V by 0 bases; bases with no gene match: 3. The CDR3 here is CASSYSAGEYEQYF. In DNA, the CDR3 is TGTGCCAGCAGTTACTCGGCGGGGGAGTACGAGCAGTACTTC.

This rearrangement joins TRBV3-1 to TRBJ2-7; D possibly matches TRBD1 or TRBD2 (5 bases each). Matching the DNA end better, TRBJ2-5 makes the J call doubtful. This CDR3 is built from 15 residues. The germline V gene has CDR1 LGHDT and CDR2 YNNKEL (reference sequence). The CDR3 region is CASSQGGGGAETQYF. For the CDR3, the DNA is TGTGCCAGCAGCCAAGGAGGTGGGGGAGCAGAGACCCAGTACTTC.